These 26 T cell receptor beta chains share one sample of origin, sequenced in a study of blood T cell repertoires in COVID-19. Produced via immunoSEQ multiplex PCR; TCRdb's table is partial and in-frame only. The profile covers a few hundred thousand clones, with approximately 86% appearing a single time and about 9.8% taken by the ten largest. Sequencing used peripheral blood. These receptors originate from a man aged 18 to 29 with active or convalescent COVID-19.

The chain combines TRBV25-1 with TRBJ2-3; 7 bases map to TRBD1. The length of the CDR3 is 17 residues. V gave up 1 base and J gave up 2 bases; unmatched junction bases: 9. Per germline, CDR1 MGHDK and CDR2 SYGVNS. CDR3 bases: TGTGCCAGCAGTGAATCTTTTGGCAGGGGGTCCACAGATACGCAGTATTTT. Translation: CASSESFGRGSTDTQYF.

The chain recombines TRBV19 with TRBJ1-2, with 11 bases fitting TRBD1. The CDR3 is 15 residues long. The V gene's germline CDR1 is LNHDA and CDR2 SQIVND (reference sequence). V lost 9 bases and J lost 0; bases outside the gene matches: 6. The CDR3 coding sequence is TGTGCCAGCACCTGGGACAGGGGGTCTAACTATGGCTACACCTTC. It is translated as CASTWDRGSNYGYTF.

V is TRBV5-6 and J is TRBJ1-6, with no clear D. The CDR3 sequence is 17 residues long. Germline V gene lookup returns CDR1 SGHDT and CDR2 YYEEEE. V was shortened by 4 bases and J by 0 bases, with 14 bases between the two germline ends. CDR3 sequence reads: CASSPSSRYSYNSPLHF. The CDR3 DNA reads as TGTGCCAGCAGCCCTAGCAGCAGATACTCCTATAATTCACCCCTCCACTTT.

This clone was seen a single time. The gene calls are TRBV6-5 and TRBJ1-2, with D possibly matching TRBD1 (5 bases). CDR1 and CDR2 (germline): MNHEY, SVGAGI. The CDR3 totals 15 residues. V lost 2 bases and J 7 bases, leaving 17 bases between the germline ends. In DNA form, the CDR3 reads TGTGCCAGCAGTTACGGTTTCGGGGGTGGCGGTGGCTACACCTTC. Translated, it gives CASSYGFGGGGGYTF.

This clone appeared a single time. The chain couples TRBV19 to TRBJ1-4, with unresolved D. Trimming took off 3 bases at V and 9 bases at J, with 8 bases between the two ends. Germline V lookup: CDR1 LNHDA, CDR2 SQIVND (reference sequence). This CDR3 comprises 12 residues. CDR3 in amino acids: CASSIPSQKLFF. The CDR3 nucleotides are TGTGCCAGTAGTATCCCCAGTCAAAAACTGTTTTTT.

The chain combines TRBV4-3 with TRBJ2-7; D is undetermined. V lost 1 base and J 5 bases, leaving 9 bases between the germline ends. From germline, CDR1 is LGHNA and CDR2 YSLEER. The CDR3 loop spans 13 amino acids. The CDR3 is CASSQGGMDEQYF. CDR3 sequence (DNA): TGCGCCAGCAGCCAAGGCGGTATGGACGAGCAGTACTTC.

The table lists this clone with a count of one. The gene calls are TRBV9 and TRBJ1-6, with unresolved D. The V end lost 0 bases, the J end lost 7 bases, and 17 bases lay between the germline ends. The germline gives CDR1 SGDLS, CDR2 YYNGEE. CDR3 length: 17 residues. CDR3 bases: TGTGCCAGCAGCGTAGAGACGGGTCCCAATCTGAATTCACCCCTCCACTTT. This codes for CASSVETGPNLNSPLHF.

The V gene is TRBV4-3, the J gene TRBJ2-7, with D tentatively TRBD2 (6 bases). The CDR3 spans 15 residues. Germline CDR1 reads LGHNA; CDR2 reads YSLEER. V lost 3 bases and J lost 2, with 14 bases in between. CDR3 region: CASSHASPGAYEQYF. The CDR3 DNA reads TGCGCCAGCAGCCACGCTTCCCCGGGGGCCTACGAGCAGTACTTC.

V is TRBV6-5 and J is TRBJ1-1, with TRBD1 matching 7 bases. After removal of 6 bases from V and 2 bases from J, the junction contained 6 bases not matched to a gene. CDR1 is MNHEY and CDR2 is SVGAGI in the germline V gene. There are 14 residues in the CDR3. The CDR3 DNA reads as TGTGCCAGCAGCCGCGGGACAGTTAACACTGAAGCTTTCTTT. Protein sequence: CASSRGTVNTEAFF.

On this clone: Sequence at one end of the junction differs from germline and may be a read error. The chain couples TRBV27 to TRBJ1-2; D might be TRBD1 (6 bases). Germline CDR1 is MNHEY and CDR2 is SMNVEV (reference sequence). The CDR3 length is 12 residues. The CDR3 nucleotides are TGTGCCAGCAGTGGGTCGGGACATTATTTGTCCTTC. This sequence encodes CASSGSGHYLSF.

This clone was detected only once. The rearrangement uses TRBV2 and TRBJ1-5; possibly TRBD1 for D (5 bases). V was shortened by 8 bases and J by 4 bases, with 18 bases between the two germline ends. This CDR3 is 15 amino acids long. Germline V gene lookup returns CDR1 SNHLY and CDR2 FYNNEI. CDR3 sequence reads: CASSRGDGRNQPQHF. CDR3 nucleotide sequence: TGTGCCAGCTCACGGGGGGACGGAAGAAATCAGCCCCAGCATTTT.

This chain joins TRBV4-1 and TRBJ1-1; D remains unclear. The V end lost 1 base, the J end lost 6 bases, and 9 bases lay between the germline ends. The germline V gene has CDR1 MGHRA and CDR2 YSYEKL. CDR3 length equals 13 residues. The CDR3 nucleotides read TGCGCCAGCAGCCAAGTGGCGGGGTCTGAAGCTTTCTTT. Protein product: CASSQVAGSEAFF.

There are a few counts of this clone. The chain carries TRBV12-5 and TRBJ2-7; 7 bases match TRBD2. J gave up 5 bases and V 1 base, and 8 bases lay outside the gene matches. The CDR3 runs to 15 residues. Germline-derived CDR1 and CDR2 are LGHNT and FRNRAP. CDR3 region: CASGLDGLEGDEQYF. CDR3 nucleotides: TGTGCTAGTGGTTTGGACGGACTAGAAGGGGACGAGCAGTACTTC.

The chain carries TRBV19 and TRBJ1-4; no firm D call. Germline lookup yields CDR1 LNHDA and CDR2 SQIVND (reference sequence). This CDR3 comprises 17 residues. The V gene lost 3 bases and the J gene lost 6 bases, with 20 bases spanning the gap. The CDR3 reads CASSIAGVPTADEKLFF. In nucleotides, the CDR3 is TGTGCCAGTAGTATCGCCGGGGTCCCAACGGCGGATGAAAAACTGTTTTTT.

The chain carries TRBV2 and TRBJ2-1, with TRBD1 matching 7 bases. Germline V CDR1 and CDR2: SNHLY, FYNNEI. The V and J ends lost 7 bases and 8 bases, in that order; junction bases with no gene match: 20. CDR3 length: 17 amino acids. The CDR3 DNA is TGTGCCAGCACACCAACTACGACAGGGATTATTGGCGATGAGCAGTTCTTC. This encodes CASTPTTTGIIGDEQFF.

V usage is TRBV5-1 and J usage is TRBJ2-1, with 11 bases that match TRBD2. Germline values: CDR1 SGHRS, CDR2 YFSETQ. The CDR3 covers 16 residues. The V segment lost 4 bases and the J segment 9 bases; nucleotides outside the gene matches: 12. This chain's CDR3 is CASSTVAGGKTVEQFF. The CDR3 DNA reads as TGCGCCAGCAGCACAGTAGCGGGGGGGAAGACAGTTGAGCAGTTCTTC.

The CDR3 DNA reads as TGTGCCAGCAGCAGCGGCGGGGGGACCATTAATACCTACGAGCAGTACTTC. It codes for CASSSGGGTINTYEQYF. The rearrangement links TRBV21-1 to TRBJ2-7; the DNA was not used to check the table's D call, TRBD2. TRBV21-1 is deemed a pseudogene. The CDR3 is 17 residues long.

This sequence joins TRBV23-1 and TRBJ1-6, with 9 positions matching TRBD1. TRBV23-1 is assigned to the ORF class and has an uncertain function. CDR3 length equals 17 residues. J lost 9 bases, V lost 0 bases, and 9 bases had no gene match. The CDR3 loop reads CASSQSRPGQGSSPLHF. The CDR3 DNA follows: TGCGCCAGCAGTCAATCGCGGCCGGGACAGGGAAGTTCACCCCTCCACTTT.

The V and J genes are TRBV7-8 and TRBJ1-5; 8 positions agree with TRBD1. Germline assignment: CDR1 SGHVS and CDR2 FQNEAQ. The V and J ends lost 1 base and 6 bases, in that order; junction bases with no gene match: 11. The CDR3 is 17 residues long. The CDR3 DNA is TGTGCCAGCAGCTTAGAGGGGACAGGACCTCTTGGTCAGCCCCAGCATTTT. It is translated as CASSLEGTGPLGQPQHF.

This clone has a single count. This chain links TRBV7-2 with TRBJ2-7, with TRBD2 identical over 7 bases. V lost 1 base and J lost 2; bases outside the gene matches: 11. The germline gives CDR1 SGHTA, CDR2 FQGNSA. The CDR3 totals 17 residues. The DNA of the CDR3 is TGTGCCAGCAGCTTAGTAGTAGGCGGGGGATGGACCTACGAGCAGTACTTC. This gives the protein CASSLVVGGGWTYEQYF.

The chain employs TRBV12-5 and TRBJ1-6; D might be TRBD1 (5 bases). The germline V and J ends were trimmed by 7 bases and 10 bases, with 14 bases remaining between them. Germline V gene sequence: CDR1 LGHNT, CDR2 FRNRAP. This CDR3 spans 13 amino acids. The CDR3 is CASVGEGRSPLHF. In nucleotides, the CDR3 is TGTGCTAGTGTGGGGGAGGGCCGCTCACCCCTCCACTTT.

CDR3 DNA: TGTGCCAGCAGTGACCCGGAGGGGTTATGGGGTACTGAAGCTTTCTTT. Its translation is CASSDPEGLWGTEAFF. The V call is TRBV6-1, the J call TRBJ1-1; TRBD1 might be the D (5 bases). The V end was cut by 3 bases, the J end by 5 bases, with 19 bases between. The CDR3 loop spans 16 amino acids. The germline V gene encodes CDR1 MNHNS and CDR2 SASEGT.

The chain couples TRBV12-3 or TRBV12-4 to TRBJ1-1; no firm D call. V shed 6 bases and J shed 4 bases, with 9 bases lying between them. This CDR3 comprises 12 residues. CDR3 bases: TGTGCCAGCAGCTATCATGGCACTGAAGCTTTCTTT. Translated: CASSYHGTEAFF.

The CDR3 region is CASSSQATYEQYF. CDR3 in DNA: TGTGCCAGCAGCTCCCAGGCAACCTACGAGCAGTACTTC. The chain is built from TRBV5-4 and TRBJ2-7, with no clear D. Per the germline V gene, CDR1 is SGHNT and CDR2 is YYREEE (reference sequence). V lost 3 bases and J 2 bases, leaving 9 bases between the germline ends. CDR3 size: 13 residues.

The chain is built from TRBV12-3 or TRBV12-4 and TRBJ1-6; D is ambiguous. Trimming took 3 bases from V and 16 from J, leaving 10 bases between them. This CDR3 region has 11 residues. CDR3 DNA sequence: TGTGCCAGCAGTTTGGCTGTCGATCTCCACTTT. This translates into CASSLAVDLHF.

V and J are TRBV7-6 and TRBJ1-2; D is unclear. CDR3 size: 13 residues. Trimming cost V 5 bases and J 1 base, with 8 bases left between them. The germline gives CDR1 SGHVS, CDR2 FNYEAQ. The CDR3 region is CASSPGFNYGYTF. The CDR3 DNA reads TGTGCCAGCAGCCCAGGATTTAACTATGGCTACACCTTC.